Listed below are T cell receptor beta chains from one sample, sequenced in a study of early stage breast cancer tumors. Assay used: immunoSEQ multiplex PCR; TCRdb lists only in-frame clones, some missing. The repertoire includes over 7,500 clones, 60% to 65% of them detected once, and roughly 12% sits in the top ten. The specimen sequenced was breast tumor tissue. The receptor source for this set is a person in their 60s with breast cancer. The CDR3 runs from the conserved cysteine through the conserved F or W. The D gene is left open where the match is weak. Rows may omit the clone size; those that give it use once, few, many or a size class.

d_call: -; v_call: TRBV28; j_call: TRBJ1-2; clone_size: -; cdr3_nt: TGTGCCAGCAGTTTGCAATCCTATGGCTACACCTTC; cdr3_aa: CASSLQSYGYTF
d_call: TRBD2; v_call: TRBV10-3; j_call: TRBJ2-1; clone_size: -; cdr3_nt: TGTGCCATCACCATGAGCGGGGGGCATTCCTACAATGAGCAGTTCTTC; cdr3_aa: CAITMSGGHSYNEQFF
d_call: -; v_call: TRBV6-1; j_call: TRBJ1-1; clone_size: few; cdr3_nt: TGTGCCACCGGGGGGTGGACAGCTGGGAACACTGAAGCTTTCTTT; cdr3_aa: CATGGWTAGNTEAFF
d_call: TRBD1; v_call: TRBV19; j_call: TRBJ2-3; clone_size: -; cdr3_nt: TGTGCCAGTGCCGGGACAGGGGGCGCAGATACGCAGTATTTT; cdr3_aa: CASAGTGGADTQYF
d_call: -; v_call: TRBV7-9; j_call: TRBJ1-1; clone_size: -; cdr3_nt: TGTGCCAGCAGCTTAACTCCCAAAGTCGCCAGCAACACTGAAGCTTTCTTT; cdr3_aa: CASSLTPKVASNTEAFF
d_call: -; v_call: TRBV6-5; j_call: TRBJ1-1; clone_size: -; cdr3_nt: TGTGCCAGCAGTTACTCGAAGAACACTGAAGCTTTCTTT; cdr3_aa: CASSYSKNTEAFF
d_call: -; v_call: TRBV28; j_call: TRBJ1-2; clone_size: -; cdr3_nt: TGTGCCAGCACCCCTGGACTGTTGGGACCAAGTGGCTACACCTTC; cdr3_aa: CASTPGLLGPSGYTF
d_call: -; v_call: TRBV19; j_call: TRBJ2-7; clone_size: medium-sized; cdr3_nt: TGTGCCAGTAGTACCTCCGGGACGTCCTACGAGCAGTACTTC; cdr3_aa: CASSTSGTSYEQYF
d_call: -; v_call: TRBV11-1; j_call: TRBJ2-5; clone_size: once; cdr3_nt: TGTGCCAGCAGCCGCAGTCAAGAGACCCAGTACTTC; cdr3_aa: CASSRSQETQYF
d_call: -; v_call: TRBV7-7; j_call: TRBJ2-7; clone_size: -; cdr3_nt: TGTGCTAGCAGCTTAGAGCCTGACTACGAGCAGTACTTC; cdr3_aa: CASSLEPDYEQYF
d_call: -; v_call: TRBV28; j_call: TRBJ2-1; clone_size: few; cdr3_nt: TGTGCCAGCAGTTCGAATTTAGGTGAGCAGTTCTTC; cdr3_aa: CASSSNLGEQFF
d_call: -; v_call: TRBV5-5; j_call: TRBJ2-5; clone_size: -; cdr3_nt: TGTGCCAGCAGCTTACCCGGAAAAGAGACCCAGTACTTC; cdr3_aa: CASSLPGKETQYF
d_call: -; v_call: TRBV5-1; j_call: TRBJ2-2; clone_size: -; cdr3_nt: TGCGCCAGCAGCTCCATTTCAGGGAACACCGGGGAGCTGTTTTTT; cdr3_aa: CASSSISGNTGELFF
d_call: TRBD1; v_call: TRBV5-4; j_call: TRBJ1-5; clone_size: -; cdr3_nt: TGTGCCAGCAGCTTACAGGGGTACAATCAGCCCCAGCATTTT; cdr3_aa: CASSLQGYNQPQHF
d_call: TRBD2; v_call: TRBV11-2; j_call: TRBJ2-2; clone_size: -; cdr3_nt: TGTGCCAGCAGCTTATCAAGCGGGGGGGCAACCGGGGAGCTGTTTTTT; cdr3_aa: CASSLSSGGATGELFF
d_call: TRBD1; v_call: TRBV6-6; j_call: TRBJ1-2; clone_size: -; cdr3_nt: TGTGCCAGCAGGCCCGGGACAGATGGCTACACCTTC; cdr3_aa: CASRPGTDGYTF
d_call: TRBD2; v_call: TRBV5-1; j_call: TRBJ2-5; clone_size: -; cdr3_nt: TGCGCCAGCAGCTTGGTTGGTAGCGGGAGAAGGGGAGAGACCCAGTACTTC; cdr3_aa: CASSLVGSGRRGETQYF
d_call: -; v_call: TRBV21-1; j_call: TRBJ2-3; clone_size: once; cdr3_nt: TGTGCCAGCAGCCCCCGGGGTGGGACCGAGGGTGCTAGCACAGATACGCAGTATTTT; cdr3_aa: CASSPRGGTEGASTDTQYF
d_call: -; v_call: TRBV5-1; j_call: TRBJ1-4; clone_size: -; cdr3_nt: TGCGCCAGCAGCCCGTGGTTAGGAGCGGCTAATGAAAAACTGTTTTTT; cdr3_aa: CASSPWLGAANEKLFF
d_call: -; v_call: TRBV7-9; j_call: TRBJ1-5; clone_size: -; cdr3_nt: TGTGCCAGCAGCTTCGGGATCAGCCCCCAGCATTTT; cdr3_aa: CASSFGISPQHF
d_call: TRBD1; v_call: TRBV5-8; j_call: TRBJ1-1; clone_size: -; cdr3_nt: TGTGCCAGCAGCACGGGACAGATCACTCTTATGAACACTGAAGCTTTCTTT; cdr3_aa: CASSTGQITLMNTEAFF
d_call: TRBD2; v_call: TRBV16; j_call: TRBJ2-1; clone_size: -; cdr3_nt: TGTGCCAGCAGCCAAGCTAGCGGGAATGAGCAGTTCTTC; cdr3_aa: CASSQASGNEQFF
d_call: -; v_call: TRBV4-1; j_call: TRBJ1-2; clone_size: -; cdr3_nt: TGCGCCAGCAGCCAAGAAGGGGGGGAGGGCTATGGCTACACCTTC; cdr3_aa: CASSQEGGEGYGYTF
d_call: -; v_call: TRBV5-1; j_call: TRBJ2-1; clone_size: few; cdr3_nt: TGCGCCAGCAGCTTGTTGGGCCTCATCTACAATGAGCAGTTCTTC; cdr3_aa: CASSLLGLIYNEQFF
d_call: TRBD1; v_call: TRBV19; j_call: TRBJ1-5; clone_size: -; cdr3_nt: TGTGCCAGTAGCCCTGCCCCCGGGACAGGTCGCAATCAGCCCCAGCATTTT; cdr3_aa: CASSPAPGTGRNQPQHF
d_call: -; v_call: TRBV29-1; j_call: TRBJ1-1; clone_size: -; cdr3_nt: TGCAGCGCTGATAGGGGTAACACTGAAGCTTTCTTT; cdr3_aa: CSADRGNTEAFF
d_call: -; v_call: TRBV2; j_call: TRBJ1-3; clone_size: few; cdr3_nt: TGTGCCAGCAGTGAACGCTTCCTCACCTCTGCGGGAAACACCATATATTTT; cdr3_aa: CASSERFLTSAGNTIYF
d_call: -; v_call: TRBV6-6; j_call: TRBJ1-2; clone_size: -; cdr3_nt: TGTGCCAGCAGTTACTGGGGTCCGGCTTATGGCTACACCTTC; cdr3_aa: CASSYWGPAYGYTF
d_call: TRBD1; v_call: TRBV28; j_call: TRBJ1-3; clone_size: -; cdr3_nt: TGTGCCAGCAGTTTAAGGCAGGGGGATTCTGGAAACACCATATATTTT; cdr3_aa: CASSLRQGDSGNTIYF
d_call: -; v_call: TRBV6-1; j_call: TRBJ1-5; clone_size: -; cdr3_nt: TGTGCCAGCAGCCTCGATTATAGCAATCAGCCCCAGCATTTT; cdr3_aa: CASSLDYSNQPQHF
d_call: TRBD2; v_call: TRBV18; j_call: TRBJ2-7; clone_size: once; cdr3_nt: TGTGCCAGCTCACCGGAACTAGCGGGAATCCCCTACGAGCAGTACTTC; cdr3_aa: CASSPELAGIPYEQYF
d_call: -; v_call: TRBV21-1; j_call: TRBJ1-3; clone_size: medium-sized; cdr3_nt: TGTGCCAGCAGCAAAGATGAAGACTCTGGAAACACCATATATTTT; cdr3_aa: CASSKDEDSGNTIYF
d_call: -; v_call: TRBV11-2; j_call: TRBJ1-1; clone_size: few; cdr3_nt: TGTGCCAGCAGCTTAGATTGGGGGACGAATTTCTTT; cdr3_aa: CASSLDWGTNFF
d_call: TRBD1; v_call: TRBV19; j_call: TRBJ1-2; clone_size: -; cdr3_nt: TGTGCCAGTAGTCCGGCGCGGGACAGGGGGATCCGTGGCTACACCTTC; cdr3_aa: CASSPARDRGIRGYTF
d_call: -; v_call: TRBV11-2; j_call: TRBJ2-5; clone_size: medium-sized; cdr3_nt: TGTGCCAGCAGCTTAGCGTATTCTAGACAAGAGACCCAGTACTTC; cdr3_aa: CASSLAYSRQETQYF
d_call: -; v_call: TRBV5-1; j_call: TRBJ1-6; clone_size: -; cdr3_nt: TGCGCCAGCAGCTTAGGGGACACAGTTTCACCCCTCCACTTT; cdr3_aa: CASSLGDTVSPLHF
d_call: TRBD2; v_call: TRBV11-2; j_call: TRBJ2-3; clone_size: -; cdr3_nt: TGTGCCAGCAGCTTGAACGGGGGGGCGAATCCAGATACGCAGTATTTT; cdr3_aa: CASSLNGGANPDTQYF
d_call: -; v_call: TRBV4-3; j_call: TRBJ2-5; clone_size: -; cdr3_nt: TGCGCCAGCAGCCCGGCCGGACAAGAGACCCAGTACTTC; cdr3_aa: CASSPAGQETQYF
d_call: -; v_call: TRBV7-9; j_call: TRBJ1-2; clone_size: few; cdr3_nt: TGTGCCAGCAGCGCTGCTACCGGACCCTATGGCTACACCTTC; cdr3_aa: CASSAATGPYGYTF
d_call: -; v_call: TRBV6-4; j_call: TRBJ2-1; clone_size: once; cdr3_nt: TGTGCCAGCAGTGTTTTAGGGGGGGCCAACAATGAGCAGTTCTTC; cdr3_aa: CASSVLGGANNEQFF
d_call: TRBD2; v_call: TRBV13; j_call: TRBJ2-7; clone_size: -; cdr3_nt: TGTGCCAGCAGCTCCTCAATCAGCGGGGGCTACGAGCAGTACTTC; cdr3_aa: CASSSSISGGYEQYF
d_call: -; v_call: TRBV7-8; j_call: TRBJ2-3; clone_size: -; cdr3_nt: TGTGCCAGCAGCTTGTTGGGCACAGATACGCAGTATTTT; cdr3_aa: CASSLLGTDTQYF
d_call: TRBD1; v_call: TRBV5-1; j_call: TRBJ1-6; clone_size: few; cdr3_nt: TGCGCCAGCAGCCCGGGGACAGGGAGGAATTCACCCCTCCACTTT; cdr3_aa: CASSPGTGRNSPLHF
d_call: TRBD2; v_call: TRBV29-1; j_call: TRBJ2-5; clone_size: -; cdr3_nt: TGCAGCGTTGGGGTAGCGGGAGTTGCAGAGACCCAGTACTTC; cdr3_aa: CSVGVAGVAETQYF
d_call: -; v_call: TRBV5-4; j_call: TRBJ2-7; clone_size: few; cdr3_nt: TGTGCCAGCAGCTTGGTGACGGAACGGGAGTCGGACGAGCAGTACTTC; cdr3_aa: CASSLVTERESDEQYF
d_call: TRBD1; v_call: TRBV10-3; j_call: TRBJ2-1; clone_size: -; cdr3_nt: TGTGCCATCAGAGGCCGGGGGACAGGGAATAATGAGCAGTTCTTC; cdr3_aa: CAIRGRGTGNNEQFF
d_call: -; v_call: TRBV28; j_call: TRBJ1-5; clone_size: -; cdr3_nt: TGTGCCAGCAGTTTGCGAGGGGTCAGCCAGCCCCAGCATTTT; cdr3_aa: CASSLRGVSQPQHF